This T cell receptor (beta chain) was found in a study of identical twins. This clonotype was recorded at least ten times. The antigen remains unidentified. This CDR3 is built from 13 residues. Germline V gene data show CDR1 as SGHRS and CDR2 as YFSETQ. V lost 6 bases and J 9 bases, leaving 16 bases between the germline ends. Whole-study results and caveats: The models systematically underestimated how much out-of-frame TCR alpha was shared in monozygotic twins.

TCRdb called the 5' RACE reads again in MiXCR, with one record for every CDR3 protein. The table shows about 530,000 distinct CDR3 sequences, with nearly 15% occurring only once. The sample was also reused in another study, on yellow fever vaccine responses in identical twins.

Sample: CD4+ T cells sorted from blood. The genes are TRBV5-1 and TRBJ2-1, with D possibly being TRBD2 (5 bases). This sequence originates from a woman aged 18-29 years in good health. CDR3 coding DNA: TGCGCCAGCACCATTTCGGGATTTAGTGAGCAGTTCTTC. This translates into CASTISGFSEQFF.